The 2 T cell receptor beta chains below all came from one sample that was sequenced in a study of metastatic and nonmetastatic thyroid tumors. MiXCR re-clonotyped the PCR reads for TCRdb. Of a few thousand clones detected, roughly 15% appear once; the ten largest clones hold over 15%. Thyroid surgery was performed in patients who had received no treatment beforehand. The specimen was adjacent normal tissue. Receptors originate from a female donor with papillary thyroid cancer or a benign thyroid nodule (not recorded which). Some clones in this sample may be carry-over from other donors' samples.

This clone has more than one count but fewer than ten. CDR3: CAGTPGQAFQAFF. CDR3 DNA sequence: TGTGCAGGCACCCCAGGACAGGCCTTCCAGGCTTTCTTT. The rearrangement joins TRBV3-1 to TRBJ1-1, with 7 bases aligning to TRBD1. The CDR3 runs 13 residues. In germline, CDR1 is LGHDT, CDR2 YNNKEL (reference sequence).

This clone was seen more than once but under ten times. The chain carries TRBV6-1 and TRBJ2-7; D may correspond to TRBD1 or TRBD2 (5 bases each). This CDR3 region has 12 residues. Germline V lookup: CDR1 MNHNS, CDR2 SASEGT. The ends were cut back, 8 bases at V and 6 bases at J, with 14 bases in the middle. The DNA for the CDR3 is TGTGCCAGCCTAGGAGCAGGGACCGAGCAGTACGTC. It specifies CASLGAGTEQYV.